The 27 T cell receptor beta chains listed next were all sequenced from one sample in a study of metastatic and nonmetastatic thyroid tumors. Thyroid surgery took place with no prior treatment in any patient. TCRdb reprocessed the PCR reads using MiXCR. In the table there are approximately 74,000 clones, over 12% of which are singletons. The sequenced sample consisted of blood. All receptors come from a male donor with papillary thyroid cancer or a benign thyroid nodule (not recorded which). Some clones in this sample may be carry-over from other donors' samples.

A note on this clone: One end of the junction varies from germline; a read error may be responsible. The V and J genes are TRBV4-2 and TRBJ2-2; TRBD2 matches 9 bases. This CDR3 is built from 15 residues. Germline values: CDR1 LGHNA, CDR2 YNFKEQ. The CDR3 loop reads CASHPGLADTGEPFF. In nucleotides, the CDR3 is TGTGCCAGCCACCCGGGACTAGCAGACACCGGGGAGCCGTTTTTT.

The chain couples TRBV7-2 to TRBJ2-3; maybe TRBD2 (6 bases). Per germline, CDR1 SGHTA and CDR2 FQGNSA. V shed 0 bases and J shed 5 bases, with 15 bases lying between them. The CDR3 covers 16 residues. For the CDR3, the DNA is TGTGCCAGCAGCTTAGCACCGGGGGATCTGTTAGATACGCAGTATTTT. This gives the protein CASSLAPGDLLDTQYF.

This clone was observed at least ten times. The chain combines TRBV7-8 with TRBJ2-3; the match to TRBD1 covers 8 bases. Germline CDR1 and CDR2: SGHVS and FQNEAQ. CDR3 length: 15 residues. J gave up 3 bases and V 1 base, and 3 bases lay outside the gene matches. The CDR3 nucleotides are TGTGCCAGCAGCTTAGGGCAGGGGGCAACAGATACGCAGTATTTT. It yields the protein CASSLGQGATDTQYF.

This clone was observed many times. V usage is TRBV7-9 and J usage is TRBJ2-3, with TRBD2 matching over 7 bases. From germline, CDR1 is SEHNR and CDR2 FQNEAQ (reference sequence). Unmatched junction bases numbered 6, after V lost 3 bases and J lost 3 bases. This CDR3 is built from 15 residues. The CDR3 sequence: CASSLGGGPTDTQYF. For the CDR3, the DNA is TGTGCCAGCAGCTTGGGGGGAGGGCCTACAGATACGCAGTATTTT.

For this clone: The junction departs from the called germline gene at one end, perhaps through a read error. The chain's CDR3 is CASSPGEARSYEKYF. CDR3 coding DNA: TGCGCCAGTAGCCCGGGGGAGGCCAGGTCCTACGAGAAGTACTTC. The genes are TRBV5-1 and TRBJ2-7, with a tentative D call TRBD2 (6 bases). Germline CDR1 reads SGHRS; CDR2 reads YFSETQ. There are 15 residues in the CDR3.

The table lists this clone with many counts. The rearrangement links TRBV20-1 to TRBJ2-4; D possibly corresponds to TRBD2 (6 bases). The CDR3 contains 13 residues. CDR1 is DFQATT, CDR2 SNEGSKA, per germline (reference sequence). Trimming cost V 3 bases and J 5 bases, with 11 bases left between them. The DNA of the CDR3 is TGCAGTGCTAGTTGGGGGGTGCAAAACATTCAGTACTTC. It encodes CSASWGVQNIQYF.

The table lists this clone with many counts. The CDR3 is CASTSWLSYNEQFF. CDR3 nucleotide sequence: TGTGCCAGCACTTCGTGGCTCTCCTACAATGAGCAGTTCTTC. The J gene is TRBJ2-1, the V gene TRBV28; D ambiguous. V was cut by 7 bases and J by 0 bases, with 10 bases left in between. The CDR3 covers 14 residues. The germline gives CDR1 MDHEN, CDR2 SYDVKM.

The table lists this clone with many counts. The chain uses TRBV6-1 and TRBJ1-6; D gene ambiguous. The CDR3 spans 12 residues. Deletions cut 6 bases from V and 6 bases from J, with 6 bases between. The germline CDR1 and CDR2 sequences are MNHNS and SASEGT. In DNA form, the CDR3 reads TGTGCCAGCAGGGCAACTAATTCACCCCTCCACTTT. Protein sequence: CASRATNSPLHF.

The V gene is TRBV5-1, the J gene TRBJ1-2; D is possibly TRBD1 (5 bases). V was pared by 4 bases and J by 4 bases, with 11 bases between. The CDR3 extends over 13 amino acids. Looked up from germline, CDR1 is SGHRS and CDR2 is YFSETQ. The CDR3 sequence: CASSMGVIYGYTF. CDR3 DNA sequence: TGCGCCAGCAGCATGGGGGTAATCTATGGCTACACCTTC.

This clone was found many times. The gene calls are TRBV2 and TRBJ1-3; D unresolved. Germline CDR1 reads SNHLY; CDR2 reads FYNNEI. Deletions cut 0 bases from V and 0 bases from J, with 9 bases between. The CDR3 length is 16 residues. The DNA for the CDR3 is TGTGCCAGCAGTGAAGCGCTCGGTTCCTCTGGAAACACCATATATTTT. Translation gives CASSEALGSSGNTIYF.

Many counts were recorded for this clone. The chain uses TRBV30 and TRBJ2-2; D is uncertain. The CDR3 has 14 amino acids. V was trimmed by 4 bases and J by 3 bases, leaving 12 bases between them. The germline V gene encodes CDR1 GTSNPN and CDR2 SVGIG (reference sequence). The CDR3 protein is CAWTPTSDTGELFF. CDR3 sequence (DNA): TGTGCCTGGACCCCTACATCGGACACCGGGGAGCTGTTTTTT. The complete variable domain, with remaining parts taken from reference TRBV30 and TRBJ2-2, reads SQTIHQWPATLVQPVGSPLSLECTVEGTSNPNLYWYRQAAGRGLQLLFYSVGIGQISSEVPQNLSASRPQDRQFILSSKKLLLSDSGFYLCAWTPTSDTGELFFGEGSRLTVL.

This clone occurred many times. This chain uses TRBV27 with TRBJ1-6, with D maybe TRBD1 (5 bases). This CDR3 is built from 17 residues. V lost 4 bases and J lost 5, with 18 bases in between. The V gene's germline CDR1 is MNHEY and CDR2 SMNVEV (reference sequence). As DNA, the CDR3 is TGTGCCAGCAGTTCCGGACGGGGCCCATCCGATAATTCACCCCTCCACTTT. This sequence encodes CASSSGRGPSDNSPLHF.

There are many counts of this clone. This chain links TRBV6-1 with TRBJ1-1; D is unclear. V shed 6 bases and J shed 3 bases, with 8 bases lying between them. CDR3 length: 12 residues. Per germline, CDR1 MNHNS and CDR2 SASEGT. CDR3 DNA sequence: TGTGCCAGCAGCCACCGGGACACTGAAGCTTTCTTT. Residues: CASSHRDTEAFF.

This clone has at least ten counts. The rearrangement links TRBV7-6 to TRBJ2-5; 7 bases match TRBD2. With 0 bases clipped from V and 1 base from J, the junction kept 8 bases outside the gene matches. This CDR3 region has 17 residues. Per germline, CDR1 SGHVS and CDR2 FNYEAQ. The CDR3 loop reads CASSLALGGGIQETQYF. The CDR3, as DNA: TGTGCCAGCAGCTTAGCGCTTGGGGGAGGGATCCAAGAGACCCAGTACTTC.

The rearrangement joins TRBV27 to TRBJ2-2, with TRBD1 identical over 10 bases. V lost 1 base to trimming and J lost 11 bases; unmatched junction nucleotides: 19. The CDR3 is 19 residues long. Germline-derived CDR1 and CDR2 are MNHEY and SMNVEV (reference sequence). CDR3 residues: CASSLWRRGQGRNTVELFF. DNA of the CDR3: TGTGCCAGCAGTTTATGGCGCAGGGGACAGGGGAGGAACACCGTTGAGCTGTTTTTT.

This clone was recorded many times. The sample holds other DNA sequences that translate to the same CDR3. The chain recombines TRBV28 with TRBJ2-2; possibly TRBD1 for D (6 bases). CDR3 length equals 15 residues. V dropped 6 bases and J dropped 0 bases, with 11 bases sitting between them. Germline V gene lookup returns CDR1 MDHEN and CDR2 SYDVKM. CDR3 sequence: CASSWDTSNTGELFF. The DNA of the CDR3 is TGTGCCAGCAGCTGGGACACATCGAACACCGGGGAGCTGTTTTTT.

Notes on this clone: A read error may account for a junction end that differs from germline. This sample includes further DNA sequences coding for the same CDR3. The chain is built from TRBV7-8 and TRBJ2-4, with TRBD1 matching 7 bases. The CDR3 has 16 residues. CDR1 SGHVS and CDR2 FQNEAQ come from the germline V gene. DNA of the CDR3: TGTGCTAGCAGCCCTCGGCCGGGACAGAAAAAAAACATTCAGTACTTC. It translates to CASSPRPGQKKNIQYF. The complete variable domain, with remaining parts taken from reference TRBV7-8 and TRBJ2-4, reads GAGVSQSPRYKVAKRGQDVALRCDPISGHVSLFWYQQALGQGPEFLTYFQNEAQLDKSGLPSDRFFAERPEGSVSTLKIQRTQQEDSAVYLCASSPRPGQKKNIQYFGAGTRLSVL.

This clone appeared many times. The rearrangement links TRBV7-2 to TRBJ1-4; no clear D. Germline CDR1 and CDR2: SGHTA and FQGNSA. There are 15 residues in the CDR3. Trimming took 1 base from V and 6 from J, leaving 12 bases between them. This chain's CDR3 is CASSLVYQPHEKLFF. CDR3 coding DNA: TGTGCCAGCAGCTTAGTCTACCAGCCCCATGAAAAACTGTTTTTT.

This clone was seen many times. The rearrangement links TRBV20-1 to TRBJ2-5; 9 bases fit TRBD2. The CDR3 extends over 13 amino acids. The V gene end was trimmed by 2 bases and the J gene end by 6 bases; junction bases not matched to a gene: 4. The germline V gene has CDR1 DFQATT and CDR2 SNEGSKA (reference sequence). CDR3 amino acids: CSARTSGRKTQYF. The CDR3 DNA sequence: TGCAGTGCTAGAACGAGCGGGAGGAAGACCCAGTACTTC.

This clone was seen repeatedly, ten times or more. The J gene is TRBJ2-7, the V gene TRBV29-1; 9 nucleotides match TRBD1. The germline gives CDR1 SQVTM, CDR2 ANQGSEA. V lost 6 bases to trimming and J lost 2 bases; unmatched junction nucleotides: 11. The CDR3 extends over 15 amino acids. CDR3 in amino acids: CSVLSPGQGTYEQYF. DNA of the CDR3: TGCAGCGTACTTTCCCCGGGACAGGGAACCTACGAGCAGTACTTC.

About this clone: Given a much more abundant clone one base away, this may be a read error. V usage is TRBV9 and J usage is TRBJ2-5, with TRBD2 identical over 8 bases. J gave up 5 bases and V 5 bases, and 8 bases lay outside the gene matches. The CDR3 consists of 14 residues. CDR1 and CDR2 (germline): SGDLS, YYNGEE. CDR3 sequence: CASRPSGGPETQYF. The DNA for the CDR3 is TGTGCCAGCAGACCAAGCGGGGGCCCGGAGACCCAGTACTTC.

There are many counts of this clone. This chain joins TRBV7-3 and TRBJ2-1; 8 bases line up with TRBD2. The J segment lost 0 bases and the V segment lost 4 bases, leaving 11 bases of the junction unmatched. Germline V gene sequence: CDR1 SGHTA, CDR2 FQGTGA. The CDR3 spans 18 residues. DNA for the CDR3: TGTGCCAGCAGCTCTAACGGGCGGGAGGCCAGCTCCTACAATGAGCAGTTCTTC. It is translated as CASSSNGREASSYNEQFF.

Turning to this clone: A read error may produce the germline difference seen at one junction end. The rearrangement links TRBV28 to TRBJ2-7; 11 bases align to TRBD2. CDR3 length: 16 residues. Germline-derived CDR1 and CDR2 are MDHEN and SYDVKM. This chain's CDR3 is CASSTGTSGPSYEKYF. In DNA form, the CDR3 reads TGTGCCAGCAGTACAGGGACTAGCGGACCTTCATACGAGAAGTACTTC.

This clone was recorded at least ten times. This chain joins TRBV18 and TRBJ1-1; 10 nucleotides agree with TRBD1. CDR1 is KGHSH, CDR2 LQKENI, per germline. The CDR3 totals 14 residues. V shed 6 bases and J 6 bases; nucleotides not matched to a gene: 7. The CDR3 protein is CASSLGQGLSEAFF. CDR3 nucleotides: TGTGCCAGCTCCCTGGGACAGGGGTTGTCTGAAGCTTTCTTT.

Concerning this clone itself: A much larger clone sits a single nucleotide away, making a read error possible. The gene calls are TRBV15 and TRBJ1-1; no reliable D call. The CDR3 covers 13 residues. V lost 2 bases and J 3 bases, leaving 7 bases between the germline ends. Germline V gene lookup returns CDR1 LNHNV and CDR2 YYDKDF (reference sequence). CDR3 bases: TGTGCCACCAGCAGAAACTTCTACACTGAAGCTTTCTTT. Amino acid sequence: CATSRNFYTEAFF. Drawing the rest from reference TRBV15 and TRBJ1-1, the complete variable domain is DAMVIQNPRYQVTQFGKPVTLSCSQTLNHNVMYWYQQKSSQAPKLLFHYYDKDFNNEADTPDNFQSRRPNTSFCFLDIRSPGLGDTAMYLCATSRNFYTEAFFGQGTRLTVV.

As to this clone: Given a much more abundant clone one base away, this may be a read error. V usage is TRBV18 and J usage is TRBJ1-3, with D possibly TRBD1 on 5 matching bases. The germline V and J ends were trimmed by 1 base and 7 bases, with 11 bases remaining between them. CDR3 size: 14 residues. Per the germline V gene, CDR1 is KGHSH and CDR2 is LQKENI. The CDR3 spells CASSPRQWGNTIYF. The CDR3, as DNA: TGTGCCAGCTCACCACGACAGTGGGGCAACACCATATATTTT.

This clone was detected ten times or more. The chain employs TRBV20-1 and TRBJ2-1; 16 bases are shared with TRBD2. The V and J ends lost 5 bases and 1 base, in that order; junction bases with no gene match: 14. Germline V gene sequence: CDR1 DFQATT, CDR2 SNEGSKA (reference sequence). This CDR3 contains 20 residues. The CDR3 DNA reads TGCAGTGCTCCGAATATGGGACTAGCGGGAGGGCGGCGTTCCTACAATGAGCAGTTCTTC. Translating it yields CSAPNMGLAGGRRSYNEQFF.